Sequencing of this T cell receptor beta chain was carried out in a study of blood T cell repertoires in COVID-19. Across the study: Spain, Italy and the United States supplied samples that represented acute and convalescent COVID-19. T cells, B-cell-depleted T cells, or PBMCs provided the cDNA or gDNA that served as material.

J was trimmed by 7 bases and V by 1 base; bases with no gene match: 4. The CDR3 is 14 residues long. Germline V gene sequence: CDR1 SGHVS, CDR2 FNYEAQ. Authors' analysis steps: Estimates of nucleated cell counts were drawn from the amplification of reference gene primers. The protocol was immunoSEQ multiplex PCR, while the TCRdb copy is restricted to in-frame clones and leaves out a portion. Clonal size and the V and J genes are those of that table, whereas D and trimming came from the DNA. Of approximately 130,000 clones in the sample, just over 75% were seen once. Sample: peripheral blood. This receptor was identified in a human donor in a cohort sampled during active COVID-19. The chain joins TRBV7-6 to TRBJ1-2; the match to TRBD1 covers 9 bases. DNA of the CDR3: TGTGCCAGCAGCTTAGGGACAGGGGAGGCTGGCTACACCTTC. It translates to CASSLGTGEAGYTF.